Reported below is one T cell receptor beta chain. Its antigen is unidentified. This sample is drawn from a study of response to subunit inactivated influenza vaccine. This CDR3 has 14 amino acids. Germline CDR1 is SNHLY and CDR2 is FYNNEI. Trimming took 5 bases from V and 5 from J; bases not matched to a gene: 7. TCRdb itself ran the RT-PCR reads through MiXCR, one entry per CDR3 protein. Of about 780,000 distinct CDR3 sequences detected, 15% to 20% appear once; the ten largest clones hold roughly a tenth. Study-wide results and caveats: Authors suggested each seasonal flu vaccination may recruit only limited numbers of new T cells.

The sequence came from a man between 45 and 60 years old who received an inactivated influenza vaccine. The sample in question was PBMCs from blood, obtained 5 to 6 days after vaccination. J is TRBJ2-7 and V is TRBV2; 9 positions agree with TRBD1. The CDR3 DNA reads as TGTGCCAGCAGTTTAAACAGGGGGCCCAACGAGCAGTACTTC. Protein sequence: CASSLNRGPNEQYF.